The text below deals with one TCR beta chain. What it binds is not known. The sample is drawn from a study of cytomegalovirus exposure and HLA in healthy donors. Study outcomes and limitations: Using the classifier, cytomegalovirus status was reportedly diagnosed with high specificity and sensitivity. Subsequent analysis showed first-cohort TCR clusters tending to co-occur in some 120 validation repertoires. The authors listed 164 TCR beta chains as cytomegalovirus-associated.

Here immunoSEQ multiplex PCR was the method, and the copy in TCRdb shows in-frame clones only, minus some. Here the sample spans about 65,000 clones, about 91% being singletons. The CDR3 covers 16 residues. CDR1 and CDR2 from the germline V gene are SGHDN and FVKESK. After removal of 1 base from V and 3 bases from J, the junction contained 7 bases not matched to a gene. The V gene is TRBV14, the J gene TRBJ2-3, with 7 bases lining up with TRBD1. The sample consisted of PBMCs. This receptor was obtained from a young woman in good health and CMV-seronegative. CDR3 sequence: CASSQGDLRGTDTQYF. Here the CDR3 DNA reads TGTGCCAGCAGCCAAGGGGATCTCAGGGGGACAGATACGCAGTATTTT.